These 27 T cell receptor beta chains came from one sample sequenced in a study of shared clonotypes between healthy human individuals. Libraries were prepared by immunoSEQ multiplex PCR; TCRdb keeps only in-frame clonotypes and omits some of them. The repertoire holds a few million clones, more than 90% seen once, with approximately 0.13% in the top ten. Sequences were obtained from naive CD4+ T cells sorted from blood. This sample's subset: CD45RA+ positively selected. The source of these receptors is a man between 18 and 35 years old in good health.

This chain connects TRBV4-1 to TRBJ2-7; 11 bases are shared with TRBD2. The CDR3 contains 16 residues. V lost 2 bases, J lost 7 bases, and 10 bases stayed unmatched. CDR1 and CDR2 from the germline V gene are MGHRA and YSYEKL. The CDR3 reads CASSQILAGAGVEQYF. CDR3 bases: TGCGCCAGCAGCCAAATACTAGCGGGGGCCGGGGTAGAGCAGTACTTC.

The V call is TRBV5-1, the J call TRBJ2-7; the D gene is possibly TRBD1 (6 bases). The ends were cut back, 2 bases at V and 4 bases at J, with 13 bases in the middle. Per germline, CDR1 SGHRS and CDR2 YFSETQ. This CDR3 region has 14 residues. The CDR3 loop reads CASSFSRDTYEQYF. DNA for the CDR3: TGCGCCAGCAGCTTTTCCAGGGACACTTACGAGCAGTACTTC.

V usage is TRBV5-1 and J usage is TRBJ1-1; 9 bases are shared with TRBD1. Looked up from germline, CDR1 is SGHRS and CDR2 is YFSETQ. The CDR3 sequence is 14 residues long. V shed 4 bases, J shed 4 bases, and the junction held 5 bases outside the gene matches. The CDR3 bases are TGCGCCAGCAGCCTCAAGACAGGGGGCACTGAAGCTTTCTTT. Its protein is CASSLKTGGTEAFF.

A remark on this clone: This specimen includes other DNA sequences encoding the same CDR3. The chain employs TRBV2 and TRBJ2-5; TRBD2 aligns across 7 bases. This CDR3 spans 13 amino acids. The V gene end was trimmed by 3 bases and the J gene end by 5 bases; junction bases not matched to a gene: 3. The V gene's germline CDR1 is SNHLY and CDR2 FYNNEI. Written as DNA, the CDR3 is TGTGCCAGCAGTGACGTGGGAGGGGAGACCCAGTACTTC. Translation: CASSDVGGETQYF.

The V gene is TRBV5-8, the J gene TRBJ2-1; D may correspond to TRBD1 or TRBD2 (5 bases each). V lost 7 bases and J lost 6, with 23 bases in between. The CDR3 covers 16 residues. Per germline, CDR1 SGHTS and CDR2 YDEGEE. CDR3 DNA: TGTGCCAGCGGCACATTATTCAGAGGGGCGAGCAATGAGCAGTTCTTC. Translating gives CASGTLFRGASNEQFF.

This chain joins TRBV27 and TRBJ1-2; D unresolved. This CDR3 comprises 13 residues. Germline loops: CDR1 MNHEY, CDR2 SMNVEV (reference sequence). Trimming took off 8 bases at V and 6 bases at J, with 16 bases between the two ends. In nucleotides, the CDR3 is TGTGCCAGCGGGATTCCGAGGGCCCATGGCTACACCTTC. Residues: CASGIPRAHGYTF.

J is TRBJ1-1 and V is TRBV7-2; unclear D gene. The CDR3 is made up of 14 amino acids. Trimming shortened V by 6 bases and J by 2 bases, and 13 bases separated the two germline ends. Per germline, CDR1 SGHTA and CDR2 FQGNSA. CDR3 sequence (DNA): TGTGCCAGCAGTTCCTCGGGAACCAACACTGAAGCTTTCTTT. Protein product: CASSSSGTNTEAFF.

The genes are TRBV6-1 and TRBJ1-2; 7 nucleotides match TRBD1. The V segment lost 2 bases and the J segment 0 bases; nucleotides outside the gene matches: 6. From germline, CDR1 is MNHNS and CDR2 SASEGT. The CDR3 consists of 16 residues. DNA of the CDR3: TGTGCCAGCAGTGAAAACCGCGGGACAGCTAACTATGGCTACACCTTC. The encoded protein is CASSENRGTANYGYTF.

This rearrangement joins TRBV7-8 to TRBJ2-5, with D possibly matching TRBD2 (5 bases). This CDR3 is 13 amino acids long. Germline lookup yields CDR1 SGHVS and CDR2 FQNEAQ. The V gene lost 5 bases and the J gene lost 2 bases, with 9 bases spanning the gap. This CDR3 reads CASSPTSQETQYF. The CDR3 nucleotides are TGTGCCAGCAGCCCAACTAGTCAAGAGACCCAGTACTTC.

Written as DNA, the CDR3 is TGTGCCAGCAGCAAGAGGGGGGGCGTGACTGAAGCTTTCTTT. Its protein is CASSKRGGVTEAFF. V usage is TRBV21-1 and J usage is TRBJ1-1. TRBV21-1 is labeled a pseudogene. The CDR3 spans 14 residues.

The chain has TRBV6-1 and TRBJ2-3, with a possible D match to TRBD1 (5 bases). CDR1 is MNHNS and CDR2 is SASEGT in the germline V gene. The CDR3 is made up of 15 amino acids. V was clipped by 7 bases and J by 4 bases, with 18 bases between them. The CDR3 is CASTQGRIGADTQYF. In nucleotides, the CDR3 is TGTGCCAGCACTCAGGGAAGAATCGGCGCAGATACGCAGTATTTT.

The J gene is TRBJ2-5, the V gene TRBV12-5, with D possibly matching TRBD1 (6 bases). V lost 2 bases and J 5 bases, leaving 21 bases between the germline ends. CDR3 length: 17 residues. Germline loops: CDR1 LGHNT, CDR2 FRNRAP. CDR3 residues: CASGLRPWTAEVETQYF. The CDR3 DNA reads TGTGCTAGTGGTTTGAGACCATGGACAGCCGAAGTGGAGACCCAGTACTTC.

Turning to this clone: The same CDR3 is also encoded by other DNA sequences in this sample. The rearrangement links TRBV5-6 to TRBJ1-6; 7 bases align to TRBD1. The CDR3 has 15 amino acids. The germline V gene encodes CDR1 SGHDT and CDR2 YYEEEE. With V trimmed by 1 base and J by 5 bases, 3 bases remained unmatched. CDR3 sequence reads: CASSLYDRDNSPLHF. CDR3 in DNA: TGTGCCAGCAGCTTGTACGACAGGGATAATTCACCCCTCCACTTT.

V usage is TRBV7-9 and J usage is TRBJ2-3; 10 nucleotides match TRBD2. The trim removed 4 bases at V and 4 bases at J, leaving 5 bases unmatched. Germline V gives CDR1 SEHNR, CDR2 FQNEAQ (reference sequence). The CDR3 contains 15 residues. The CDR3 coding sequence is TGTGCCAGCAGCTGGACCGGGACTAGCGCAGATACGCAGTATTTT. As protein: CASSWTGTSADTQYF.

This clone came up once. The V call is TRBV10-2, the J call TRBJ2-1; possible D gene TRBD2, 7 bases. The CDR3 runs 11 residues. Per germline, CDR1 WSHSY and CDR2 SAAADI. The V end was cut by 8 bases, the J end by 9 bases, with 11 bases between. Here the CDR3 DNA reads TGCGCCAGCGGGGGGGCGGGTGAGCAGTTCTTC. Protein sequence: CASGGAGEQFF.

V gene TRBV19 combines with J gene TRBJ2-3; 13 bases match TRBD2. Germline lookup yields CDR1 LNHDA and CDR2 SQIVND (reference sequence). V shed 7 bases, J shed 4 bases, and the junction held 8 bases outside the gene matches. The CDR3 loop spans 16 amino acids. In nucleotides, the CDR3 is TGTGCCAGTAATCGCGGACTAGCGGGAGTTCCAGATACGCAGTATTTT. Its protein is CASNRGLAGVPDTQYF.

This chain uses TRBV5-6 with TRBJ2-3; 10 bases are a match to TRBD2. The germline V gene encodes CDR1 SGHDT and CDR2 YYEEEE. The CDR3 loop spans 15 amino acids. Unmatched junction bases numbered 4, after V lost 1 base and J lost 5 bases. The CDR3 bases are TGTGCCAGCAGCTTGCAGGGACTAGCGAGAGATACGCAGTATTTT. Residues: CASSLQGLARDTQYF.

V and J are TRBV5-1 and TRBJ2-7; TRBD2 aligns across 11 bases. Per germline, CDR1 SGHRS and CDR2 YFSETQ. The CDR3 sequence is 16 residues long. V lost 4 bases and J lost 2; bases outside the gene matches: 8. CDR3 protein: CASSPSTSGVAYEQYF. For the CDR3, the DNA is TGCGCCAGCAGCCCCTCGACTAGCGGGGTCGCCTACGAGCAGTACTTC. Supplemented by reference TRBV5-1 and TRBJ2-7, the full variable domain reads KAGVTQTPRYLIKTRGQQVTLSCSPISGHRSVSWYQQTPGQGLQFLFEYFSETQRNKGNFPGRFSGRQFSNSRSEMNVSTLELGDSALYLCASSPSTSGVAYEQYFGPGTRLTVT.

Only a few counts were recorded for this clone. The J gene is TRBJ1-6, the V gene TRBV7-9; 7 positions agree with TRBD1. Germline loops: CDR1 SEHNR, CDR2 FQNEAQ (reference sequence). This CDR3 spans 14 amino acids. V was pared by 5 bases and J by 7 bases, with 5 bases of the junction left unmatched. CDR3 sequence reads: CASSPTGKNSPLHF. The CDR3 nucleotides are TGTGCCAGCAGCCCGACAGGGAAAAATTCACCCCTCCACTTT.

J is TRBJ2-7 and V is TRBV28, with D perhaps assigned TRBD1 or TRBD2 (6 bases each). This CDR3 region has 14 residues. V was shortened by 4 bases and J by 2 bases, with 12 bases between the two germline ends. The germline CDR1 and CDR2 sequences are MDHEN and SYDVKM. The CDR3: CASSSQGRPYEQYF. CDR3 in DNA: TGTGCCAGCAGTTCTCAGGGGAGGCCCTACGAGCAGTACTTC. The full variable domain, with the rest looked up from reference TRBV28 and TRBJ2-7, is DVKVTQSSRYLVKRTGEKVFLECVQDMDHENMFWYRQDPGLGLRLIYFSYDVKMKEKGDIPEGYSVSREKKERFSLILESASTNQTSMYLCASSSQGRPYEQYFGPGTRLTVT.

Remarks on this clone: Other DNA sequences in the sample encode the same CDR3. The chain couples TRBV11-1 to TRBJ2-7; no firm D call. V was cut by 1 base and J by 7 bases, with 11 bases left in between. CDR1 SGHAT and CDR2 FQDESV come from the germline V gene (reference sequence). The CDR3 contains 13 residues. CDR3 bases: TGTGCCAGCAGCTTAGGGGCGCGCGAAGAGCAGTACTTC. This translates into CASSLGAREEQYF.

This clone was picked up one time. The rearrangement joins TRBV7-9 to TRBJ1-1; D not certain. Germline CDR1 is SEHNR and CDR2 is FQNEAQ (reference sequence). This CDR3 region has 16 residues. Trimming pared 1 base from V and 0 bases from J, leaving 12 bases between. The chain's CDR3 is CASSLGPDWVNTEAFF. CDR3 nucleotides: TGTGCCAGCAGCTTAGGTCCAGATTGGGTGAACACTGAAGCTTTCTTT.

The V gene is TRBV2, the J gene TRBJ1-2; 11 bases fit TRBD1. J gave up 6 bases and V 5 bases, and 8 bases lay outside the gene matches. In germline, CDR1 is SNHLY, CDR2 FYNNEI. The CDR3 has 15 residues. This CDR3 reads CASSRDPGQGDGYTF. As DNA, the CDR3 is TGTGCCAGCAGTAGGGACCCGGGACAGGGGGATGGCTACACCTTC.

The V gene is TRBV6-5, the J gene TRBJ2-5; 12 positions match TRBD2. The CDR3 sequence is 16 residues long. Trimming removed 2 bases from V and 4 bases from J; junction bases left unmatched: 5. Germline V gene data show CDR1 as MNHEY and CDR2 as SVGAGI. The CDR3 DNA is TGTGCCAGCAGTTACCCCACTAGCGGGGGGAGAGAGACCCAGTACTTC. This translates into CASSYPTSGGRETQYF.

The chain is built from TRBV2 and TRBJ2-2, with a weak D call TRBD1 (6 bases). This CDR3 comprises 14 residues. V gave up 4 bases and J gave up 5 bases, with 11 bases separating them. Germline V CDR1 and CDR2: SNHLY, FYNNEI. The CDR3 bases are TGTGCCAGCAGTGCTCCCAGGGGTACCGGGGAGCTGTTTTTT. This gives the protein CASSAPRGTGELFF.

With regard to this clone: Other DNA sequences of this sample code for an identical CDR3. The V gene is TRBV6-1, the J gene TRBJ2-5; no reliable D call. CDR1 is MNHNS, CDR2 SASEGT, per germline. V was clipped by 6 bases and J by 2 bases, with 10 bases between them. This CDR3 contains 13 residues. CDR3 nucleotide sequence: TGTGCCAGCAGGGGCCTACTACAAGAGACCCAGTACTTC. Residues: CASRGLLQETQYF.

The V call is TRBV5-4, the J call TRBJ2-7; 13 bases line up with TRBD2. This CDR3 comprises 14 residues. Germline V CDR1 and CDR2: SGHNT, YYREEE (reference sequence). V trimming: 4 bases; J trimming: 7 bases; junction bases outside the gene matches: 5. The chain's CDR3 is CASSLGLAGEEQYF. The CDR3 DNA reads as TGTGCCAGCAGCCTCGGACTAGCGGGAGAAGAGCAGTACTTC.